One sample yielded the 22 T cell receptor beta chains listed below, sequenced in a study of CD8 T cells in ankylosing spondylitis. Antigens of these TCRs are unknown. The study's findings and limits: One TCR beta motif, made up of 7 or 8 highly homologous variants, appeared characteristic of ankylosing spondylitis blood.

TCRdb reprocessed the 5' RACE reads with MiXCR, giving one entry per CDR3 protein. Of 250,000 to 350,000 distinct CDR3 sequences listed, around 8% were seen once; the top ten hold roughly 14%. Sequenced: blood, either unsorted or a sorted T cell fraction (not recorded which). These receptors all come from a male donor with ankylosing spondylitis.

The chain joins TRBV7-2 to TRBJ2-5; 10 bases align to TRBD1. V lost 1 base to trimming and J lost 9 bases; unmatched junction nucleotides: 11. Germline CDR1 reads SGHTA; CDR2 reads FQGNSA. The CDR3 has 16 residues. CDR3 loop: CASSLEGGQGVGSQYF. CDR3 in DNA: TGTGCCAGCAGCTTAGAGGGAGGACAGGGGGTAGGGTCCCAGTACTTC.

This clonotype was counted at least ten times. The CDR3 DNA follows: TGTGCCAGCAGCAAGGGACATCAAGAGACCCAGTACTTC. Its translation is CASSKGHQETQYF. The rearrangement uses TRBV7-3 and TRBJ2-5, with D perhaps matching TRBD1 (6 bases). The CDR3 is 13 amino acids. Trimming removed 5 bases at V and 2 bases at J, with 9 bases between. Germline V gene data show CDR1 as SGHTA and CDR2 as FQGTGA.

This clonotype was picked up a small number of times. The J gene is TRBJ1-4, the V gene TRBV7-9; D gene ambiguous. The CDR3 loop spans 17 amino acids. The V gene's germline CDR1 is SEHNR and CDR2 FQNEAQ (reference sequence). The V and J ends lost 3 bases and 0 bases respectively, with 14 bases between them. CDR3 coding DNA: TGTGCCAGCAGCTTTTCCAGTTCCCTTGCAACTAATGAAAAACTGTTTTTT. This gives the protein CASSFSSSLATNEKLFF.

Only a few counts were recorded for this clonotype. The chain is built from TRBV4-3 and TRBJ2-1; 7 nucleotides agree with TRBD1. The CDR3 totals 19 residues. Per the germline V gene, CDR1 is LGHNA and CDR2 is YSLEER. Trimming cost V 4 bases and J 0 bases; bases outside gene matches: 15. The CDR3 is CASSRSDRRPDNSYNEQFF. DNA for the CDR3: TGCGCCAGCAGCCGATCGGACAGGCGCCCCGATAACTCCTACAATGAGCAGTTCTTC.

This chain links TRBV19 with TRBJ2-2; a weak D match, TRBD2 (6 bases). The CDR3 is 15 residues long. CDR1 and CDR2 (germline): LNHDA, SQIVND (reference sequence). The V end was cut by 1 base, the J end by 2 bases, with 8 bases between. The CDR3 DNA reads TGTGCCAGTAGTATAGGGACTACTAACACCGGGGAGCTGTTTTTT. Amino acid sequence: CASSIGTTNTGELFF.

The rearrangement joins TRBV4-1 to TRBJ1-1; 7 nucleotides line up with TRBD1. The V segment lost 4 bases and the J segment 0 bases; nucleotides outside the gene matches: 2. There are 14 residues in the CDR3. The V gene's germline CDR1 is MGHRA and CDR2 YSYEKL. The CDR3 coding sequence is TGCGCCAGCAGCCGGGGACAGCTGAACACTGAAGCTTTCTTT. It codes for CASSRGQLNTEAFF.

This clonotype was counted at least ten times. The rearrangement links TRBV7-9 to TRBJ2-2; D remains ambiguous. This CDR3 comprises 13 residues. Trimming cost V 4 bases and J 2 bases, with 5 bases left between them. Germline lookup yields CDR1 SEHNR and CDR2 FQNEAQ (reference sequence). CDR3 in DNA: TGTGCCAGCAGCTCTTTAAACACCGGGGAGCTGTTTTTT. This gives the protein CASSSLNTGELFF.

This clonotype was counted ten times or more. This rearrangement joins TRBV20-1 to TRBJ2-1, with TRBD2 identical over 9 bases. The germline V gene encodes CDR1 DFQATT and CDR2 SNEGSKA (reference sequence). V dropped 3 bases and J dropped 3; count of bases not matched to a gene: 6. The CDR3 has 15 residues. This chain's CDR3 is CSASSLAGIYNEQFF. The CDR3 DNA reads as TGCAGTGCTAGTTCGCTAGCGGGAATCTACAATGAGCAGTTCTTC.

This rearrangement joins TRBV7-6 to TRBJ2-2; D is undetermined. Germline V gene sequence: CDR1 SGHVS, CDR2 FNYEAQ. V lost 6 bases and J 2 bases, leaving 7 bases between the germline ends. The CDR3 has 13 residues. The CDR3 region is CASRLKNTGELFF. Written as DNA, the CDR3 is TGTGCCAGCAGACTCAAAAACACCGGGGAGCTGTTTTTT.

The chain recombines TRBV7-2 with TRBJ2-2; 7 nucleotides align to TRBD2. Trimming took 2 bases from V and 7 from J; bases not matched to a gene: 10. The CDR3 contains 16 residues. Germline CDR1 and CDR2: SGHTA and FQGNSA. The CDR3 DNA sequence: TGTGCCAGCAGCTTAAGGAGGGAGGGCCATGTCGGGGAGCTGTTTTTT. Protein sequence: CASSLRREGHVGELFF.

This rearrangement joins TRBV3-1 to TRBJ2-1, with 9 positions matching TRBD2. The V gene end was trimmed by 6 bases and the J gene end by 5 bases; junction bases not matched to a gene: 5. The CDR3 totals 14 residues. The germline V gene has CDR1 LGHDT and CDR2 YNNKEL (reference sequence). Here the CDR3 DNA reads TGTGCCAGCAGACGCCTAGCGGGACACAATGAGCAGTTCTTC. Its protein product is CASRRLAGHNEQFF.

The gene calls are TRBV7-6 and TRBJ2-7; D might be TRBD1 or TRBD2, each matching 5 bases. Per germline, CDR1 SGHVS and CDR2 FNYEAQ. V lost 2 bases and J lost 5, with 16 bases in between. The CDR3 covers 15 residues. In nucleotides, the CDR3 is TGTGCCAGCAGCTTATTAGGGACCCACGGGAACGAGCAGTACTTC. It specifies CASSLLGTHGNEQYF.

This clonotype was counted ten times or more. The chain is built from TRBV12-3 or TRBV12-4 and TRBJ1-2, with 9 bases matching TRBD1. J gave up 8 bases and V 6 bases, and 7 bases lay outside the gene matches. The CDR3 has 13 amino acids. CDR3 in amino acids: CASSPGQGNGYTF. The CDR3 nucleotides read TGTGCCAGCAGCCCGGGACAGGGTAACGGCTACACCTTC.

The chain is built from TRBV27 and TRBJ2-3, with 9 bases that match TRBD1. Germline trimming cut 6 bases from V and 2 bases from J; bases unmatched to any gene: 3. CDR1 and CDR2 (germline): MNHEY, SMNVEV (reference sequence). The CDR3 consists of 14 residues. The CDR3 sequence is CASRRQGVTDTQYF. As DNA, the CDR3 is TGTGCCAGCAGACGACAGGGGGTCACAGATACGCAGTATTTT.

The chain joins TRBV6-2 or TRBV6-3 to TRBJ2-7, with 8 bases identical to TRBD1. CDR3 length: 12 amino acids. Trimming removed 6 bases from V and 3 bases from J; junction bases left unmatched: 1. Germline V gives CDR1 MNHEY, CDR2 SVGEGT. Here the CDR3 DNA reads TGTGCCAGCAGGACAGGGGACTACGAGCAGTACTTC. Its protein is CASRTGDYEQYF.

The sample holds a few counts of this clonotype. This chain connects TRBV6-5 to TRBJ2-1, with 9 bases matching TRBD2. Unmatched junction bases numbered 1, after V lost 0 bases and J lost 4 bases. From germline, CDR1 is MNHEY and CDR2 SVGAGI. This CDR3 is built from 15 residues. CDR3 loop: CASSYSAGGYNEQFF. CDR3 nucleotides: TGTGCCAGCAGTTACTCTGCGGGAGGGTACAATGAGCAGTTCTTC.

There are many counts of this clonotype. V and J are TRBV4-3 and TRBJ2-3; weak D call: TRBD1 (5 bases). CDR1 and CDR2 from the germline V gene are LGHNA and YSLEER. The CDR3 is made up of 13 amino acids. V lost 7 bases and J lost 2, with 10 bases in between. The CDR3 DNA reads as TGCGCCAGCAAAGCAGGGAACACAGATACGCAGTATTTT. This gives the protein CASKAGNTDTQYF.

This clonotype was seen ten or more times. The chain joins TRBV5-1 to TRBJ2-1, with D tentatively TRBD1 (6 bases). The CDR3 covers 13 residues. V was clipped by 4 bases and J by 5 bases, with 10 bases between them. The germline V gene has CDR1 SGHRS and CDR2 YFSETQ. CDR3 sequence: CASSRGQNNEQFF. The DNA of the CDR3 is TGCGCCAGCAGCCGAGGACAGAACAATGAGCAGTTCTTC.

This clonotype was recorded many times. The rearrangement links TRBV14 to TRBJ2-3; 9 nucleotides match TRBD2. With 0 bases clipped from V and 15 bases from J, the junction kept 7 bases outside the gene matches. The germline V gene has CDR1 SGHDN and CDR2 FVKESK. The CDR3 is 13 residues long. The CDR3 sequence: CASSQETAGGPYF. CDR3 nucleotides: TGTGCCAGCAGCCAAGAAACGGCGGGAGGGCCTTATTTT.

V and J are TRBV7-9 and TRBJ2-7; D gene uncertain. Trimming took off 3 bases at V and 3 bases at J, with 6 bases between the two ends. The CDR3 is 12 amino acids. From germline, CDR1 is SEHNR and CDR2 FQNEAQ (reference sequence). In DNA, the CDR3 is TGTGCCAGCAGCTTTACCCGCTACGAGCAGTACTTC. Translating it yields CASSFTRYEQYF.

The chain joins TRBV19 to TRBJ2-7; perhaps TRBD1 as D (6 bases). CDR1 is LNHDA, CDR2 SQIVND, per germline (reference sequence). V lost 5 bases, J lost 9 bases, and 17 bases lay in between. The CDR3 contains 13 residues. Written as DNA, the CDR3 is TGTGCCAGTAGTGCCGATGACAGGCCAACGCAGTACTTC. Its protein is CASSADDRPTQYF.

The V call is TRBV18, the J call TRBJ2-5; 7 bases align to TRBD1. The CDR3 runs 15 residues. With 3 bases clipped from V and 4 bases from J, the junction kept 8 bases outside the gene matches. Germline V gene data show CDR1 as KGHSH and CDR2 as LQKENI. The CDR3 sequence is CASSPHRGRGETQYF. CDR3 nucleotide sequence: TGTGCCAGCTCACCCCACAGGGGCCGGGGAGAGACCCAGTACTTC.